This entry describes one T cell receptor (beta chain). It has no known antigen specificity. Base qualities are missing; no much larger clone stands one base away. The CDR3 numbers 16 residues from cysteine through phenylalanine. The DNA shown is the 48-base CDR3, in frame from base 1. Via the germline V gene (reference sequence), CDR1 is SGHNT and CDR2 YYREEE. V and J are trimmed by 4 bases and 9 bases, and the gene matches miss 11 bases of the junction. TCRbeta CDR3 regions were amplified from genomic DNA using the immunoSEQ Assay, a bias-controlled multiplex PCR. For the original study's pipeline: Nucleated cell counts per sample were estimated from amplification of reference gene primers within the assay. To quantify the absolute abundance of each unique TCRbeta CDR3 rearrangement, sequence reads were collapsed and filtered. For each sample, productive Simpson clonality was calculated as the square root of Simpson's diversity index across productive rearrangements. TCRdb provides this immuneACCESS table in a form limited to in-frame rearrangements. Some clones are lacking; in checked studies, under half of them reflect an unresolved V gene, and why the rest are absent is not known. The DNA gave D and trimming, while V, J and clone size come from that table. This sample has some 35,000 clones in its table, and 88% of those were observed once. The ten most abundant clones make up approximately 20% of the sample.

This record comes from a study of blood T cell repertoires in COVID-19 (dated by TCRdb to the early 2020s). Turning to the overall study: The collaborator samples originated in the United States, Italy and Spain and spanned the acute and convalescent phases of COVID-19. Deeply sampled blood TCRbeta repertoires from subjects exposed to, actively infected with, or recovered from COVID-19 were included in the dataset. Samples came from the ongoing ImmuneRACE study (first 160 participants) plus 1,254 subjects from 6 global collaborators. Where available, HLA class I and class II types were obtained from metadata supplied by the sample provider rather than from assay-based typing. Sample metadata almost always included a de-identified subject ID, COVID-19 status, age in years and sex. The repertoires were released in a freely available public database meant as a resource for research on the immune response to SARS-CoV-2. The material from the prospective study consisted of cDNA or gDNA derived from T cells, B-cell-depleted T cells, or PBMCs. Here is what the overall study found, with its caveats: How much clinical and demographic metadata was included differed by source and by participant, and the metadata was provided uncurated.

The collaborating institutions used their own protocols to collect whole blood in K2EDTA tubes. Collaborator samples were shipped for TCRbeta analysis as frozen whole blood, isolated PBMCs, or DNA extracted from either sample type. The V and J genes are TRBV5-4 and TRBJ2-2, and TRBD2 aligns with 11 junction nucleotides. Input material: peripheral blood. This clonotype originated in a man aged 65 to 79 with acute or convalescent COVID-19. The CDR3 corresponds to CASSLAVAGGLRELFF. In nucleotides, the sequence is TGTGCCAGCAGCCTTGCGGTAGCGGGAGGGCTACGGGAGCTGTTTTTT.